A selection of T cell receptor beta chains follows, all from one sample in a study of blood T cell repertoires in COVID-19. Measured with immunoSEQ multiplex PCR; TCRdb has only the in-frame clones, and not every one. Of about 63,000 clones in the sample, about 81% were seen once. The sample consisted of peripheral blood. The receptors were sampled from a man aged 60 to 69 with COVID-19, enrolled during active disease. Each CDR3 is given with its conserved first and last residue. Each record gives: J gene, D gene, V gene, clone size, CDR3 DNA, CDR3 protein. A D gene is named only where the DNA matches it firmly. Some rows have no size entry. The others give once, few or many, or a class for an expanded clone.

j_call: TRBJ2-1; d_call: .; v_call: TRBV5-8; clone_size: .; cdr3_nt: TGTGCCAGCAGCTCCTACCGGGGGATGGAGGGTGAGCAGTTCTTC; cdr3_aa: CASSSYRGMEGEQFF
j_call: TRBJ2-5; d_call: TRBD2; v_call: TRBV18; clone_size: .; cdr3_nt: TGTGCCAGCTCGGGGACTAGCGGGAGGCAAAGTCAAGAGACCCAGTACTTC; cdr3_aa: CASSGTSGRQSQETQYF
j_call: TRBJ1-1; d_call: .; v_call: TRBV11-2; clone_size: .; cdr3_nt: TGTGCCAGCAGCTTATACGGCCGGGAAAGGAGGAACACTGAAGCTTTCTTT; cdr3_aa: CASSLYGRERRNTEAFF
j_call: TRBJ2-7; d_call: TRBD1; v_call: TRBV7-9; clone_size: once; cdr3_nt: TGTGCCAGCAGCTTAGAGGGGACAGGCACCGAGCAGTACTTC; cdr3_aa: CASSLEGTGTEQYF
j_call: TRBJ1-2; d_call: .; v_call: TRBV5-8; clone_size: .; cdr3_nt: TGTGCCAGCAGCTTAACCACAGGGAGTTATGGCTACACCTTC; cdr3_aa: CASSLTTGSYGYTF
j_call: TRBJ2-1; d_call: .; v_call: TRBV5-1; clone_size: .; cdr3_nt: TGCGCCAGCAGCTTGGAAGGAGGGGGCCACAATGAGCAGTTCTTC; cdr3_aa: CASSLEGGGHNEQFF
j_call: TRBJ2-5; d_call: .; v_call: TRBV5-1; clone_size: .; cdr3_nt: TGCGCCAGCAGCCCCGCCGGGACTCCTCAGCGGGAGACCCAGTACTTC; cdr3_aa: CASSPAGTPQRETQYF
j_call: TRBJ2-3; d_call: TRBD2; v_call: TRBV3-1/TRBV3-2; clone_size: .; cdr3_nt: TGTGCCAGCAGCGTCCTAGCGGGGGATACGCAGTATTTT; cdr3_aa: CASSVLAGDTQYF
j_call: TRBJ2-7; d_call: .; v_call: TRBV6-2/TRBV6-3; clone_size: .; cdr3_nt: TGTGCCAGCAGTTCCCCTTGGAAGGCAGGTGGGCAGTACTTC; cdr3_aa: CASSSPWKAGGQYF
j_call: TRBJ2-3; d_call: .; v_call: TRBV3-1/TRBV3-2; clone_size: .; cdr3_nt: TGTGCCAGCAGCCAAGTTAGTCGTTCAGATACGCAGTATTTT; cdr3_aa: CASSQVSRSDTQYF
j_call: TRBJ1-1; d_call: TRBD1; v_call: TRBV5-1; clone_size: .; cdr3_nt: TGCGCCAGCAGCTCGGGACAGGCGACGAGGATGAACACTGAAGCTTTCTTT; cdr3_aa: CASSSGQATRMNTEAFF
j_call: TRBJ1-6; d_call: TRBD1; v_call: TRBV9; clone_size: .; cdr3_nt: TGTGCCAGCCCGAAGACACCATCGGACAGGGGTAATTCACCCCTCCACTTT; cdr3_aa: CASPKTPSDRGNSPLHF
j_call: TRBJ2-1; d_call: .; v_call: TRBV9; clone_size: .; cdr3_nt: TGTGCCAGCAGCGTAGTTCCTAGCGCGTCTGAGCAGTTCTTC; cdr3_aa: CASSVVPSASEQFF
j_call: TRBJ1-2; d_call: TRBD1; v_call: TRBV4-2; clone_size: few; cdr3_nt: TGTGCCAGCAGCCAACCCGACAGGGGGCAGGAGGAAGGCTACACCTTC; cdr3_aa: CASSQPDRGQEEGYTF
j_call: TRBJ2-7; d_call: .; v_call: TRBV7-2; clone_size: few; cdr3_nt: TGTGCCAGCAGGCGCCATCCCTACGAGCAGTACTTC; cdr3_aa: CASRRHPYEQYF
j_call: TRBJ1-1; d_call: .; v_call: TRBV15; clone_size: .; cdr3_nt: TGTGCCACCAGCAGCCTTCCGGACAGGAACACTGAAGCTTTCTTT; cdr3_aa: CATSSLPDRNTEAFF
j_call: TRBJ1-2; d_call: TRBD1; v_call: TRBV4-1; clone_size: few; cdr3_nt: TGCGCCAGCAGCCCGTTGACAGGGGCCTATGGCTACACCTTC; cdr3_aa: CASSPLTGAYGYTF
j_call: TRBJ2-7; d_call: .; v_call: TRBV2; clone_size: .; cdr3_nt: TGTGCCAGCAGACCCACAAGTTACGAGCAGTACTTC; cdr3_aa: CASRPTSYEQYF
j_call: TRBJ2-7; d_call: .; v_call: TRBV5-4; clone_size: .; cdr3_nt: TGTGCCAGCAGCTTGGTTTCGGGGTTCGAGCAGTACTTC; cdr3_aa: CASSLVSGFEQYF
j_call: TRBJ2-1; d_call: TRBD2; v_call: TRBV7-3; clone_size: .; cdr3_nt: TGTGCCAGCAGTTCTATTACGGGCGGCGGGGGCTCCTACAATGAGCAGTTCTTC; cdr3_aa: CASSSITGGGGSYNEQFF
j_call: TRBJ2-7; d_call: .; v_call: TRBV11-3; clone_size: once; cdr3_nt: TGTGCCAGCAGCTTACGGGGTTTCTACGAGCAGTACTTC; cdr3_aa: CASSLRGFYEQYF
j_call: TRBJ2-7; d_call: TRBD1; v_call: TRBV25-1; clone_size: once; cdr3_nt: TGTGCCAGCAGTGAGACAGGGAAAGGGTCCTACGAGCAGTACTTC; cdr3_aa: CASSETGKGSYEQYF
j_call: TRBJ2-7; d_call: TRBD2; v_call: TRBV7-8; clone_size: .; cdr3_nt: TGTGCCAGCAGCTTAGCAAATAGCGGGGCTTGGGGTGAGCAGTACTTC; cdr3_aa: CASSLANSGAWGEQYF
j_call: TRBJ2-1; d_call: .; v_call: TRBV29-1; clone_size: .; cdr3_nt: TGCAGCGTTGAAGGGTGGACAAACTCCTACAATGAGCAGTTCTTC; cdr3_aa: CSVEGWTNSYNEQFF
j_call: TRBJ2-1; d_call: TRBD1; v_call: TRBV5-1; clone_size: .; cdr3_nt: TGCGCCAGCGGCGAGAACAGGGGGCTAAGGGAGCAGTTCTTC; cdr3_aa: CASGENRGLREQFF
j_call: TRBJ2-2; d_call: TRBD1; v_call: TRBV11-2; clone_size: .; cdr3_nt: TGTGCCAGCAGCCGGACAGGGGGCGACACCGGGGAGCTGTTTTTT; cdr3_aa: CASSRTGGDTGELFF
j_call: TRBJ2-1; d_call: TRBD1; v_call: TRBV4-3; clone_size: .; cdr3_nt: TGCGCCAGCAGCCAAGATGCTGGACAGGGGTTTGAGCAGTTCTTC; cdr3_aa: CASSQDAGQGFEQFF
j_call: TRBJ1-1; d_call: .; v_call: TRBV18; clone_size: .; cdr3_nt: TGTGCCAGCTCACCCGCGGGGCAGAACACTGAAGCTTTCTTT; cdr3_aa: CASSPAGQNTEAFF
j_call: TRBJ2-7; d_call: .; v_call: TRBV18; clone_size: .; cdr3_nt: TGTGCCAGCTCACCCTTGACGGAGACCTACGAGCAGTACTTC; cdr3_aa: CASSPLTETYEQYF
j_call: TRBJ2-3; d_call: TRBD2; v_call: TRBV7-3; clone_size: .; cdr3_nt: TGTGCCACATGCGGGAATAGCGGGAGTAAGGTTGGGGATACGCAGTATTTT; cdr3_aa: CATCGNSGSKVGDTQYF
j_call: TRBJ1-3; d_call: .; v_call: TRBV7-8; clone_size: .; cdr3_nt: TGTGCCAGCAGCTTAGCGACCCAAACAGGGTTTGGAAACACCATATATTTT; cdr3_aa: CASSLATQTGFGNTIYF
j_call: TRBJ1-5; d_call: TRBD1; v_call: TRBV28; clone_size: .; cdr3_nt: TGTGCCAGCAGTGTCCCCGACAGGGGGCGCGATCAGCCCCAGCATTTT; cdr3_aa: CASSVPDRGRDQPQHF
j_call: TRBJ2-2; d_call: .; v_call: TRBV5-5; clone_size: .; cdr3_nt: TGTGCCAGCAGTCCAGGGGCGACGAACACCGGGGAGCTGTTTTTT; cdr3_aa: CASSPGATNTGELFF